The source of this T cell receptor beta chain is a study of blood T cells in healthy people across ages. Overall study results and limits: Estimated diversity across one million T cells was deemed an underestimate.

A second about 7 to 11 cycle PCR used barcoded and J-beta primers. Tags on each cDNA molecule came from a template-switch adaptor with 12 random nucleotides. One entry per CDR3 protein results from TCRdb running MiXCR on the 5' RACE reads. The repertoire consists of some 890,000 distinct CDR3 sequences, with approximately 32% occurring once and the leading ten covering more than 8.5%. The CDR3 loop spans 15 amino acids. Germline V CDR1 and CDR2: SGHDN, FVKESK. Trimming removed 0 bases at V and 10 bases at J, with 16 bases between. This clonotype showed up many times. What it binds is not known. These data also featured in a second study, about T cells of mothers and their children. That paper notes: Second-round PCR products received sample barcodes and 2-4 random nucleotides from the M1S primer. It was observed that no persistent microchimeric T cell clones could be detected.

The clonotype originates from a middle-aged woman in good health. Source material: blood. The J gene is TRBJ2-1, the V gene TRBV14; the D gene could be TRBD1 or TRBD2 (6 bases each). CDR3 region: CASSQEPGGLSEQFF. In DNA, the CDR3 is TGTGCCAGCAGCCAAGAACCTGGGGGGCTTTCCGAGCAGTTCTTC.